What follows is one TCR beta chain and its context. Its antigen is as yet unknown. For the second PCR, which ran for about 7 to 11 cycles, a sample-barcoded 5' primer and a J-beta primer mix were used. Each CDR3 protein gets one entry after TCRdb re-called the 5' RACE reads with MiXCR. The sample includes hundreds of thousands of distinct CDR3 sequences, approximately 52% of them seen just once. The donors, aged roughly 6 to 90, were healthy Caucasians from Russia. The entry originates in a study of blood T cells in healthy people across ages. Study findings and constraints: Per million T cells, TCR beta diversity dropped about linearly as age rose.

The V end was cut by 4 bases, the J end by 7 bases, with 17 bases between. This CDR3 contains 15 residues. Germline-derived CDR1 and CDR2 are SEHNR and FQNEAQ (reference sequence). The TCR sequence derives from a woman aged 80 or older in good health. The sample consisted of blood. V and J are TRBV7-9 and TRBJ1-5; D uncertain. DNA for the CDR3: TGTGCCAGCAGCTCAACGACGGCCCGGGGACAGCCCCAGCATTTT. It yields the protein CASSSTTARGQPQHF. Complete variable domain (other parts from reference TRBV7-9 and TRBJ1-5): DTGVSQNPRHKITKRGQNVTFRCDPISEHNRLYWYRQTLGQGPEFLTYFQNEAQLEKSRLLSDRFSAERPKGSFSTLEIQRTEQGDSAMYLCASSSTTARGQPQHFGDGTRLSIL.